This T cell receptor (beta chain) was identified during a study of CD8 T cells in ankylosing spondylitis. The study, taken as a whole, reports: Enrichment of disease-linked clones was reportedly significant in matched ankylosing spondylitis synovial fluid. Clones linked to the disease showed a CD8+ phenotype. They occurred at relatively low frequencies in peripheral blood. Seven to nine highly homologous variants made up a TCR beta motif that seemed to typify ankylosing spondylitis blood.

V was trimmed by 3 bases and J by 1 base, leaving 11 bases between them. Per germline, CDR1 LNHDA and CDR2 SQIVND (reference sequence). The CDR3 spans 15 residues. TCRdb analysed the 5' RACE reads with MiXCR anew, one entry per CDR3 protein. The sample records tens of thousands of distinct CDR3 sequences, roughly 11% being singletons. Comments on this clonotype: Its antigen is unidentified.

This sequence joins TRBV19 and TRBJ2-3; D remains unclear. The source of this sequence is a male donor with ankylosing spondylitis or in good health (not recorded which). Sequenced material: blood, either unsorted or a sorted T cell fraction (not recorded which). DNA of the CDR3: TGTGCCAGTAGTATCTCACTACTACGCACAGATACGCAGTATTTT. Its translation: CASSISLLRTDTQYF.